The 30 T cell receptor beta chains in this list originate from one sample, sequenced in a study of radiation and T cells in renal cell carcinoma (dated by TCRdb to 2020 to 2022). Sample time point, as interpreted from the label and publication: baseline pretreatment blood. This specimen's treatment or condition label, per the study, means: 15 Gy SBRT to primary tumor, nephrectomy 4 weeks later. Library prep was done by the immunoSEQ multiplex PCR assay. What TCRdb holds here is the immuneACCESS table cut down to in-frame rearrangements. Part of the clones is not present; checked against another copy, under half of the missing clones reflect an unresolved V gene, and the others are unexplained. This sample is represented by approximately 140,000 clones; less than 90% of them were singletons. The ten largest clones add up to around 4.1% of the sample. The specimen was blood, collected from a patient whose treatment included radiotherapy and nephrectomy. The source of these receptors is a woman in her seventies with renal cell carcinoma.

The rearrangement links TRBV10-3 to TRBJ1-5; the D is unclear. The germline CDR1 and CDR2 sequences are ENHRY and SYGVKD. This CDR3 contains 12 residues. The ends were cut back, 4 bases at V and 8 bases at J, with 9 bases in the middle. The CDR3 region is CAISAQREPQHF. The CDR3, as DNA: TGTGCCATCAGTGCTCAAAGGGAGCCCCAGCATTTT.

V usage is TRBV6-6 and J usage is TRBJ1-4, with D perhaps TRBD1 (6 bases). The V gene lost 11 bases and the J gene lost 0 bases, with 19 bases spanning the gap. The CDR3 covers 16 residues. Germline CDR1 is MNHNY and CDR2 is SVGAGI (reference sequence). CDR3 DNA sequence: TGTGCCGCCCTTCGGGGGGCGCTATCAACTAATGAAAAACTGTTTTTT. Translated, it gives CAALRGALSTNEKLFF.

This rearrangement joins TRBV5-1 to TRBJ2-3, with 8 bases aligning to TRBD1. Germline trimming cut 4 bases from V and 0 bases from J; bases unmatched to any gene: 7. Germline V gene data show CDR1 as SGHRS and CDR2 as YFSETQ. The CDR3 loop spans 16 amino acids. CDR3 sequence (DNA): TGCGCCAGCAGCCCCGGACAGGGACGCAGCACAGATACGCAGTATTTT. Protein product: CASSPGQGRSTDTQYF.

CDR3 region: CASSHDSFYQPQHF. The CDR3 bases are TGTGCCAGCAGCCACGACAGTTTTTATCAGCCCCAGCATTTT. This sequence joins TRBV7-9 and TRBJ1-5, with TRBD1 as a possible D gene (5 bases). V gave up 5 bases and J gave up 5 bases, with 13 bases separating them. The germline gives CDR1 SEHNR, CDR2 FQNEAQ (reference sequence). The CDR3 length is 14 residues.

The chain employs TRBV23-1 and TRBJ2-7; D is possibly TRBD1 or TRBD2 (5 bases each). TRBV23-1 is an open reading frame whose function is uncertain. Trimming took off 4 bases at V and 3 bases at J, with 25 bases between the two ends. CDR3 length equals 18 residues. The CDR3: CASSPNSSAPGPDYEQYF. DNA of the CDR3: TGCGCCAGCAGTCCGAACTCGAGCGCCCCGGGACCTGACTACGAGCAGTACTTC.

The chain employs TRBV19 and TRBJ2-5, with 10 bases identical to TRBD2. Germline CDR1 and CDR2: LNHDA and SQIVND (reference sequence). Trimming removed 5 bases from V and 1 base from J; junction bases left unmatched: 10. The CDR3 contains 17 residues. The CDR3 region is CASSSSGGAVGQETQYF. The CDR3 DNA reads TGTGCCAGTAGTTCCAGCGGGGGGGCCGTTGGCCAAGAGACCCAGTACTTC.

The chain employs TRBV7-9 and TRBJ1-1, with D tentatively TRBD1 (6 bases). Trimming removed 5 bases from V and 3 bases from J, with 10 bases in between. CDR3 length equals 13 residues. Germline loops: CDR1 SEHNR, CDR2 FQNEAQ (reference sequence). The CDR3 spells CASSTGTHTEAFF. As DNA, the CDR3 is TGTGCCAGCAGCACCGGGACACACACTGAAGCTTTCTTT.

CDR3 coding DNA: TGTGCCTGGAGTGTCGGCCGGATACAGGGGGCCCAGCATTTT. This encodes CAWSVGRIQGAQHF. V gene TRBV30 combines with J gene TRBJ1-5; 8 nucleotides agree with TRBD1. There are 14 residues in the CDR3. Germline V CDR1 and CDR2: GTSNPN, SVGIG (reference sequence). Trimming at V came to 0 bases and at J to 11 bases, leaving 9 bases not matched to a gene.

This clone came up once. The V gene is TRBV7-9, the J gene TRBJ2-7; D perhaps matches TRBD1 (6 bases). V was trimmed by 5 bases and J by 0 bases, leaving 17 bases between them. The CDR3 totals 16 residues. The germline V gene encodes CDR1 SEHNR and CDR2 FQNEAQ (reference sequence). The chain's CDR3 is CASSIQQGFHSYEQYF. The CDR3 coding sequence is TGTGCCAGCAGCATACAACAGGGATTCCACTCCTACGAGCAGTACTTC.

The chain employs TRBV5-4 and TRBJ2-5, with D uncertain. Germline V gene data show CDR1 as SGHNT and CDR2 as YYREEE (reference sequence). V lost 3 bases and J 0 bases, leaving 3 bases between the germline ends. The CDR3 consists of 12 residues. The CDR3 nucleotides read TGTGCCAGCAGCTACTACCAAGAGACCCAGTACTTC. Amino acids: CASSYYQETQYF.

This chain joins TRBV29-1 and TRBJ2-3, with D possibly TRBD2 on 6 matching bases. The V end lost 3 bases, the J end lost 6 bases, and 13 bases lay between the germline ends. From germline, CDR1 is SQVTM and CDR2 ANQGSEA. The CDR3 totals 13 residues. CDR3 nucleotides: TGCAGCGTTGACGGGAGCGGTTGGGATACGCAGTATTTT. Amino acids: CSVDGSGWDTQYF.

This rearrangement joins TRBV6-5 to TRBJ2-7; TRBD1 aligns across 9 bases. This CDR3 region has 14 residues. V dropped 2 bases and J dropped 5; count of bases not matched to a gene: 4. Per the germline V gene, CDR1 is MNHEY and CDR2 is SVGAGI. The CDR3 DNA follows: TGTGCCAGCAGTTACCAGGGACAGGGCCACGAGCAGTACTTC. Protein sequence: CASSYQGQGHEQYF.

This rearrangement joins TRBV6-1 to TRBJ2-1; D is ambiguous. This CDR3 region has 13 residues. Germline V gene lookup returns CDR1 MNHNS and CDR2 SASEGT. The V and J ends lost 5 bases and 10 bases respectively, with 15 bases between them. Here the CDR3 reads CASSLEMGREQFF. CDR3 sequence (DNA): TGTGCCAGCAGTTTGGAGATGGGTCGGGAGCAGTTCTTC.

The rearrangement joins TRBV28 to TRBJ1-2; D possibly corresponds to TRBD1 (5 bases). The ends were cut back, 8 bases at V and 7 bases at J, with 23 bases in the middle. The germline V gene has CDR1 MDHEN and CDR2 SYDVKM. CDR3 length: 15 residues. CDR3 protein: CASGLLGTAGSGYTF. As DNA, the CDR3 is TGTGCCAGCGGCCTCCTCGGGACGGCGGGATCTGGCTACACCTTC.

The CDR3: CASSDTYSGNTIYF. The CDR3, as DNA: TGTGCCAGCAGTGACACGTACTCTGGAAACACCATATATTTT. The chain couples TRBV2 to TRBJ1-3, with D unclear. This CDR3 contains 14 residues. CDR1 is SNHLY, CDR2 FYNNEI, per germline. V lost 3 bases and J lost 0, with 6 bases in between.

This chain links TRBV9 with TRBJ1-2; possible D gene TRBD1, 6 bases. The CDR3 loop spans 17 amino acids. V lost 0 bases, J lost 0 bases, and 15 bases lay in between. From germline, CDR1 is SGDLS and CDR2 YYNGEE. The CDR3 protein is CASSVDGGADSNYGYTF. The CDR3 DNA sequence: TGTGCCAGCAGCGTAGACGGGGGCGCAGATTCTAACTATGGCTACACCTTC.

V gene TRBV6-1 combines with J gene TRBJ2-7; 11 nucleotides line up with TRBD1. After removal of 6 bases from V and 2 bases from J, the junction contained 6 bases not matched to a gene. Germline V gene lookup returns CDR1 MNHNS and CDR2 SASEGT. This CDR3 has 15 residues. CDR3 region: CASRERTGGTYEQYF. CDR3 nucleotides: TGTGCCAGCAGGGAAAGGACAGGGGGCACCTACGAGCAGTACTTC.

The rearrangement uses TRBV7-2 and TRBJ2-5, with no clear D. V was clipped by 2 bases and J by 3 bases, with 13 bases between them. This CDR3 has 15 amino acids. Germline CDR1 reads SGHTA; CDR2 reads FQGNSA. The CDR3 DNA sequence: TGTGCCAGCAGCTTAAGGACCCGGAAGGAAGAGACCCAGTACTTC. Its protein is CASSLRTRKEETQYF.

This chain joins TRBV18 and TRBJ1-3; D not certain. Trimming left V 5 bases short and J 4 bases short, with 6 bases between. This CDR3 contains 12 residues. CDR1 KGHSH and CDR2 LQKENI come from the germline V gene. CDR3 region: CASSVSGNTIYF. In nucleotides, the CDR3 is TGTGCCAGCTCAGTCAGCGGAAACACCATATATTTT.

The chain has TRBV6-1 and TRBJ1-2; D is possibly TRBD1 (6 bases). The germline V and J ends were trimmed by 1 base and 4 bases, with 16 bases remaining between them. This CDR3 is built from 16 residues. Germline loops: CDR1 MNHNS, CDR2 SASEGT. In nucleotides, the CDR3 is TGTGCCAGCAGTGAAGTTGCGGGGGGCAGGCCCTATGGCTACACCTTC. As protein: CASSEVAGGRPYGYTF.

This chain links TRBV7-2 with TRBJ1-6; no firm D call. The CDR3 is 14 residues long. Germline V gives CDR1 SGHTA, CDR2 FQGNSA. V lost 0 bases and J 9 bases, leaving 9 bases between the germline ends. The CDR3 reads CASSLAGRSSPLHF. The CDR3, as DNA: TGTGCCAGCAGCTTAGCAGGGCGGAGTTCACCCCTCCACTTT.

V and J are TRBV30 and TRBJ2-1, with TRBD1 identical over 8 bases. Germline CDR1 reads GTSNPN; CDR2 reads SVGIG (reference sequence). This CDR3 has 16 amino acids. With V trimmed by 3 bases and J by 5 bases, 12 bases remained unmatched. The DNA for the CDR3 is TGTGCCTGGAGGACCCCAACCCCGGGACAGGACAATGAGCAGTTCTTC. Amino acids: CAWRTPTPGQDNEQFF.

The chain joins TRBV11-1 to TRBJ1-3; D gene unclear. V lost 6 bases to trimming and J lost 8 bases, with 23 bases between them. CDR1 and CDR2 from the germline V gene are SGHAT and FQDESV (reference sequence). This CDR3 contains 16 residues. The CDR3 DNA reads TGTGCCAGCAGGGGAACTGCCATCACAAGAGCGGACACCATATATTTT. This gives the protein CASRGTAITRADTIYF.

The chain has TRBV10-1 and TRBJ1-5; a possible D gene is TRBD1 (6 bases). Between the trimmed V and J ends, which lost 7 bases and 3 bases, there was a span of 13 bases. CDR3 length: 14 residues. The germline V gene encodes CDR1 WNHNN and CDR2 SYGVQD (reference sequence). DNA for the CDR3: TGCGCCAGCAACCGAGGGGGGCTCAATCAGCCCCAGCATTTT. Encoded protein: CASNRGGLNQPQHF.

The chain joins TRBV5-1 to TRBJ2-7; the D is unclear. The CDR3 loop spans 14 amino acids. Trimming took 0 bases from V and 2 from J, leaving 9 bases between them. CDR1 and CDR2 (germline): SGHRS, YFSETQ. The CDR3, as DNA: TGCGCCAGCAGCTTGGCGGCCAGACCCTACGAGCAGTACTTC. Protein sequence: CASSLAARPYEQYF.

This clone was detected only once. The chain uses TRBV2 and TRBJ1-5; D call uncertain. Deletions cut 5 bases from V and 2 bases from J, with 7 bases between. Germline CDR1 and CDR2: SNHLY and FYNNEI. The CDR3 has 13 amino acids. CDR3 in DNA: TGTGCCAGCAGTACAAGGCGCAATCAGCCCCAGCATTTT. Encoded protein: CASSTRRNQPQHF.

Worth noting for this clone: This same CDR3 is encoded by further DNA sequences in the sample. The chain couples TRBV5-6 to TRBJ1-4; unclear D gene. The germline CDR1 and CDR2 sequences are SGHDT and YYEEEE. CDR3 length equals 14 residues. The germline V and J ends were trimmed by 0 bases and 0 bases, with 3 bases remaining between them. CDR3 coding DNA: TGTGCCAGCAGCTTGGTGGCAACTAATGAAAAACTGTTTTTT. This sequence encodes CASSLVATNEKLFF. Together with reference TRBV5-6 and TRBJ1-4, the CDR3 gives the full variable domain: DAGVTQSPTHLIKTRGQQVTLRCSPKSGHDTVSWYQQALGQGPQFIFQYYEEEERQRGNFPDRFSGHQFPNYSSELNVNALLLGDSALYLCASSLVATNEKLFFGSGTQLSVL.

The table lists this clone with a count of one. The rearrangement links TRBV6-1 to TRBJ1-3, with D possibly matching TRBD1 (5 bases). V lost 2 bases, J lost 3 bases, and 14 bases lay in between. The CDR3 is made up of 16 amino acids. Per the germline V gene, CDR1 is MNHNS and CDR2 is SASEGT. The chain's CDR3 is CASSERQGVVGNTIYF. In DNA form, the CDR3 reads TGTGCCAGCAGTGAACGGCAGGGAGTGGTTGGAAACACCATATATTTT.

The CDR3 sequence is CASSLLTPQSTGHTF. CDR3 sequence (DNA): TGCGCCAGCAGCTTGTTAACTCCTCAGTCCACAGGGCACACCTTC. The chain joins TRBV5-1 to TRBJ1-2; the D gene is possibly TRBD1 (6 bases). The CDR3 runs 15 residues. The V gene's germline CDR1 is SGHRS and CDR2 YFSETQ. Deletions cut 1 base from V and 12 bases from J, with 22 bases between.

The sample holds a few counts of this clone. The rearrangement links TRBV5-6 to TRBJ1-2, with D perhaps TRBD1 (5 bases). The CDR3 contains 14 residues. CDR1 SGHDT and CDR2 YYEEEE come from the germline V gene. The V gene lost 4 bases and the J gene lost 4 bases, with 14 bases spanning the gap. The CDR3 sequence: CASSISGRFYGYTF. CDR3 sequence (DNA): TGTGCCAGCAGCATCTCGGGACGGTTCTATGGCTACACCTTC.